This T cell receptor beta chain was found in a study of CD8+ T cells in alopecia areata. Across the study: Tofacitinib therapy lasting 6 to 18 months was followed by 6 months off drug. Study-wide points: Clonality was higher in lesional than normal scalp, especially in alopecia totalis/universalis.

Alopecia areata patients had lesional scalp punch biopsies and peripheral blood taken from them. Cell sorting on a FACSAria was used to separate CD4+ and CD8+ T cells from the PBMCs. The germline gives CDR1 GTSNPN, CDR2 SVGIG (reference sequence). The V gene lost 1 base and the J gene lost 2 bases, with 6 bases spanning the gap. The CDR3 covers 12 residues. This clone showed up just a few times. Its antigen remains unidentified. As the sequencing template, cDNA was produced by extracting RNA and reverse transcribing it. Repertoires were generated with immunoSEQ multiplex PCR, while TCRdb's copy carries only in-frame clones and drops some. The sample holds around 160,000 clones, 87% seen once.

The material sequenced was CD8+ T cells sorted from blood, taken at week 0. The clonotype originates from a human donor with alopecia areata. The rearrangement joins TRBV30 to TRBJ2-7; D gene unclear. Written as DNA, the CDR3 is TGTGCCTGGAGTGCTAGTGCCTACGAGCAGTACTTC. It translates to CAWSASAYEQYF.